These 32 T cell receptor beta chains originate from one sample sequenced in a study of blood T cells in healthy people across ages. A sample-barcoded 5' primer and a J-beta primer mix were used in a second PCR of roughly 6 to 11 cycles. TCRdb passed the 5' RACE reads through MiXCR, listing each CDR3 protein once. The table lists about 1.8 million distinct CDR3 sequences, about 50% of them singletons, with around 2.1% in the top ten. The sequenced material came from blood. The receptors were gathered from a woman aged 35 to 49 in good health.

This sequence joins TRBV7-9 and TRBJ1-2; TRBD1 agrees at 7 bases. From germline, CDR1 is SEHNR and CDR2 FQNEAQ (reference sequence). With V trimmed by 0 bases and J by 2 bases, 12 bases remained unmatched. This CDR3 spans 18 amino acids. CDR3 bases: TGTGCCAGCAGCTTAGCGATTATGGGGAGACAGGGAAACTATGGCTACACCTTC. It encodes CASSLAIMGRQGNYGYTF.

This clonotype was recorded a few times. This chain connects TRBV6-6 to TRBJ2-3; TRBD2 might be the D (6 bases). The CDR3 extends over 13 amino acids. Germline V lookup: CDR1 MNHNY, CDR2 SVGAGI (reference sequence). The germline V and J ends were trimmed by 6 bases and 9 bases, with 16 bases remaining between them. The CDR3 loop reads CASSPEGVGTQYF. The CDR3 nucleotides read TGTGCCAGCAGCCCGGAGGGCGTCGGGACGCAGTATTTT.

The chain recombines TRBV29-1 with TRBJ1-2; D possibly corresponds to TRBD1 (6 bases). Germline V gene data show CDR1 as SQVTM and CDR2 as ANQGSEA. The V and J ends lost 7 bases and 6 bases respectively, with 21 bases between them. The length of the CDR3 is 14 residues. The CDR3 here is CSAREQGKVNGYTF. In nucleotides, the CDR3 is TGCAGCGCTAGGGAACAGGGTAAAGTAAATGGCTACACCTTC.

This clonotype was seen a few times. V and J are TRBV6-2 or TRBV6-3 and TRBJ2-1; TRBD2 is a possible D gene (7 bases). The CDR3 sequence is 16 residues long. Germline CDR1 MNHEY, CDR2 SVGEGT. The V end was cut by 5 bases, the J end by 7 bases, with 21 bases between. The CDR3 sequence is CASSLTAGHGGNEQFF. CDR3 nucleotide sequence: TGTGCCAGCAGTCTCACCGCGGGACACGGGGGGAATGAGCAGTTCTTC.

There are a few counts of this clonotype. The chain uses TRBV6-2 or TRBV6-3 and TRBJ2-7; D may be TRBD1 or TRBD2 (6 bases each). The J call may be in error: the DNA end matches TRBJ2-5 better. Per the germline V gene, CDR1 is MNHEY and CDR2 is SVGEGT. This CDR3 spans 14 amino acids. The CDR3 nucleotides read TGTGCCAGCAGTTATCTGGGGGGCGCGGAGACCCAGTACTTC. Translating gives CASSYLGGAETQYF.

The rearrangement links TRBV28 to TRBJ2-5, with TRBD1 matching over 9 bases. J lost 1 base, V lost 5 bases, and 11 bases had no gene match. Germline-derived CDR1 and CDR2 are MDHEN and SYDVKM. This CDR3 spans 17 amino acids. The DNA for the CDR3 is TGTGCCAGCAGTGATCCGGGACAGGGCCTCCTCCAAGAGACCCAGTACTTC. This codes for CASSDPGQGLLQETQYF.

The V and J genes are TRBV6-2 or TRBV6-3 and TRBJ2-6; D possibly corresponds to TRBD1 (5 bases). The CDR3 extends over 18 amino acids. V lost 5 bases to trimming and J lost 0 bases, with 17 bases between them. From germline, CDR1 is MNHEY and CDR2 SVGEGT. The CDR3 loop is CASSKQTVTSSGANVLTF. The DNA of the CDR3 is TGTGCCAGCAGTAAGCAGACAGTTACCTCCTCTGGGGCCAACGTCCTGACTTTC.

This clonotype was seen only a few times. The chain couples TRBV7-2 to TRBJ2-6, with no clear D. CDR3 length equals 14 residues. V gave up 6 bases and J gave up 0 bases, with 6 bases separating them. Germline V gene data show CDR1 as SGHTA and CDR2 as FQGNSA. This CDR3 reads CASRTTSGANVLTF. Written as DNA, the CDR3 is TGTGCCAGCAGAACGACCTCTGGGGCCAACGTCCTGACTTTC.

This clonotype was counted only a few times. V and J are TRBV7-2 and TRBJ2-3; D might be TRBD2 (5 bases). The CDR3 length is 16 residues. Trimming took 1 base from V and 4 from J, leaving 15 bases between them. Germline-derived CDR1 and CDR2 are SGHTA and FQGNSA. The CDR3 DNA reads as TGTGCCAGCAGCTTAGACGCAGGAGATAGCGCAGATACGCAGTATTTT. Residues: CASSLDAGDSADTQYF.

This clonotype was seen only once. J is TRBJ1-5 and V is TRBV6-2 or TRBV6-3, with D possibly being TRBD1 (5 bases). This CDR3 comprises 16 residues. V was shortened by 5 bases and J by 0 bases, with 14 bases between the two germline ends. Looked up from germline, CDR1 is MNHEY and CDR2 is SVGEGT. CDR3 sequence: CASSAKTARSNQPQHF. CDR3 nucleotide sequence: TGTGCCAGCAGTGCTAAGACAGCCCGTAGCAATCAGCCCCAGCATTTT.

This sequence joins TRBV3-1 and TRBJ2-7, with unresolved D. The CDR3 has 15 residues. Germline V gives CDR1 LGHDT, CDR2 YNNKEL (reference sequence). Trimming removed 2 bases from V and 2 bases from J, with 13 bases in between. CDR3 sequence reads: CASSQSISGTYEQYF. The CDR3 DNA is TGTGCCAGCAGCCAAAGCATATCAGGTACCTACGAGCAGTACTTC.

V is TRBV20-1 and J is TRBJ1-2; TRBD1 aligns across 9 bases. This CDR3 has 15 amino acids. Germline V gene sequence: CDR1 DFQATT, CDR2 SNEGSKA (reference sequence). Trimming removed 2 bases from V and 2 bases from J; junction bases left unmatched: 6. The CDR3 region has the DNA TGCAGTGCTAGATCCCCGACAGGGGGAAACTATGGCTACACCTTC. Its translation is CSARSPTGGNYGYTF.

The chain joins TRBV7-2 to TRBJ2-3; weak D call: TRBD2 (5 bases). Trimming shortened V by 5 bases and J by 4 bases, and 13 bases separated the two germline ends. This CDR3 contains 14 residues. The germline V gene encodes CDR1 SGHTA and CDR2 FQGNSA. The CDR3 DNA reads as TGTGCCAGCAGCCGGGATCCTGCGGCAGATACGCAGTATTTT. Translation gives CASSRDPAADTQYF.

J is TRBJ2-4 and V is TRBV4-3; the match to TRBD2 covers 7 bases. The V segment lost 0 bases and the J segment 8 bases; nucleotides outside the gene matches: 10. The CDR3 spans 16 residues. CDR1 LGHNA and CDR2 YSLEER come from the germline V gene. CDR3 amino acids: CASSQDPGGGGDIQYF. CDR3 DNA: TGCGCCAGCAGCCAAGATCCGGGCGGGGGAGGGGACATTCAGTACTTC.

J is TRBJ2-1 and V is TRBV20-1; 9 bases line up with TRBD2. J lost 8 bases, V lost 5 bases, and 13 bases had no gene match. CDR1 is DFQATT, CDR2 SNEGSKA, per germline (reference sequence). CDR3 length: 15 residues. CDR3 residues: CSAPNVAGGPYEQFF. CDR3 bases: TGCAGTGCTCCAAACGTGGCGGGGGGGCCGTATGAGCAGTTCTTC.

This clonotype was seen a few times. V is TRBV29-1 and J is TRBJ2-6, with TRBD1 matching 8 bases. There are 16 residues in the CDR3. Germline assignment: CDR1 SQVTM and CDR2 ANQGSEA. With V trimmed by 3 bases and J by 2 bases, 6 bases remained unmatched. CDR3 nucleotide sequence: TGCAGCGTTGACACCAGGGGGCAGGCTGGGGCCAACGTCCTGACTTTC. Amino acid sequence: CSVDTRGQAGANVLTF.

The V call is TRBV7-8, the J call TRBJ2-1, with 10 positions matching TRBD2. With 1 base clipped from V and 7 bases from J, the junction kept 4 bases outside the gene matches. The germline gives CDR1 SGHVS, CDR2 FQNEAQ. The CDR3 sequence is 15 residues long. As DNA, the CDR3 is TGTGCCAGCAGCTTAGGTAGCGGGGGGCCAAATGAGCAGTTCTTC. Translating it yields CASSLGSGGPNEQFF. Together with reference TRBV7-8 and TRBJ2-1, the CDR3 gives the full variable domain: GAGVSQSPRYKVAKRGQDVALRCDPISGHVSLFWYQQALGQGPEFLTYFQNEAQLDKSGLPSDRFFAERPEGSVSTLKIQRTQQEDSAVYLCASSLGSGGPNEQFFGPGTRLTVL.

The CDR3 DNA reads TGTGCCAGCAGCTCCGACAGGGGCCTTAACTATGGCTACACCTTC. Residues: CASSSDRGLNYGYTF. The chain couples TRBV11-2 to TRBJ1-2; 8 positions agree with TRBD1. Trimming at V came to 4 bases and at J to 1 base, leaving 5 bases not matched to a gene. The germline V gene has CDR1 SGHAT and CDR2 FQNNGV. The CDR3 extends over 15 amino acids.

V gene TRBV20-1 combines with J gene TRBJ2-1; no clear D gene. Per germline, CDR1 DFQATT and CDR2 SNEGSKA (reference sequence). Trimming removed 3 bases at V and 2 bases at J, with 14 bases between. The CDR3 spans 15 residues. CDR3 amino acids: CSASPGRRTYNEQFF. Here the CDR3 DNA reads TGCAGTGCTAGCCCCGGCAGAAGAACCTACAATGAGCAGTTCTTC.

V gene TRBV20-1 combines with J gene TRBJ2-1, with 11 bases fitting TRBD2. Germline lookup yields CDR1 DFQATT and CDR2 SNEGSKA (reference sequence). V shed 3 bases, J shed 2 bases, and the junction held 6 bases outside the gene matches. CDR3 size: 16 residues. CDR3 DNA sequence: TGCAGTGCTAGGAGAGCTAGCGGGGGGACCTACAATGAGCAGTTCTTC. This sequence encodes CSARRASGGTYNEQFF.

Here the CDR3 reads CATSRGGTVSYEQYF. CDR3 DNA: TGTGCCACCAGCAGAGGTGGGACGGTCTCCTACGAGCAGTACTTC. This chain uses TRBV15 with TRBJ2-7; TRBD1 or TRBD2 may be the D gene (5 bases each). The germline V and J ends were trimmed by 1 base and 0 bases, with 10 bases remaining between them. The CDR3 has 15 residues. Germline CDR1 reads LNHNV; CDR2 reads YYDKDF (reference sequence).

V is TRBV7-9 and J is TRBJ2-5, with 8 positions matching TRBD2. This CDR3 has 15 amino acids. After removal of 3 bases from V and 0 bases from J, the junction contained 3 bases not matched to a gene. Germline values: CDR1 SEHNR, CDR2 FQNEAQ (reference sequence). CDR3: CASSLASGYQETQYF. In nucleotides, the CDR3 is TGTGCCAGCAGCTTGGCTAGCGGGTACCAAGAGACCCAGTACTTC.

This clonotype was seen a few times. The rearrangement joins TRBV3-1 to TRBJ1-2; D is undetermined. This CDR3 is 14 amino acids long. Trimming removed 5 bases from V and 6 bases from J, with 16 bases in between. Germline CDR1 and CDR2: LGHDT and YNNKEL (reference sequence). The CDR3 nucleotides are TGTGCCAGCAGCGACCTCGAGCCCTCGGATGGCTACACCTTC. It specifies CASSDLEPSDGYTF.

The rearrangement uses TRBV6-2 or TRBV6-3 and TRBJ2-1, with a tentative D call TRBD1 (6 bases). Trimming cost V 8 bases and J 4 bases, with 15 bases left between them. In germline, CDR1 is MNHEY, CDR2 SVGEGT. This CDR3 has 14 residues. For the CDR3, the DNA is TGTGCCAGCCGCCCGGACAGCGTTTACAATGAGCAGTTCTTC. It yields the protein CASRPDSVYNEQFF.

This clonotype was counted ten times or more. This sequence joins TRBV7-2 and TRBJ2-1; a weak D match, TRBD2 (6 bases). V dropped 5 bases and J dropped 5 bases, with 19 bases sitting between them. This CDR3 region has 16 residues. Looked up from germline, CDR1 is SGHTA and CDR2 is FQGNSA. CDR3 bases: TGTGCCAGCAGCCCGAGTAGGGCGGGGTATAACAATGAGCAGTTCTTC. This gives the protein CASSPSRAGYNNEQFF.

CDR3 nucleotide sequence: TGTGCCAGCAGCTTAGCTAGTACGGGACAGGGGGCAGGCGGCTACACCTTC. It is translated as CASSLASTGQGAGGYTF. The chain carries TRBV7-2 and TRBJ1-2, with TRBD1 matching 12 bases. Germline CDR1 reads SGHTA; CDR2 reads FQGNSA. V dropped 0 bases and J dropped 8; count of bases not matched to a gene: 10. The CDR3 loop spans 17 amino acids.

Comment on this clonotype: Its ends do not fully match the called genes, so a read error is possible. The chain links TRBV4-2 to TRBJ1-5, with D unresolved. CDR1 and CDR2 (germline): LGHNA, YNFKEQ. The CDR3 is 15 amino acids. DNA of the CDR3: TGTGCCAGCAACCAAGAGTCAGGAAGCAATCAGCCCCAGCATTTT. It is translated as CASNQESGSNQPQHF.

CDR3 bases: TGTGCCAGCAGCTTAATGGTTAATGGACACAATGAGCAGTTCTTC. It encodes CASSLMVNGHNEQFF. The J gene is TRBJ2-1, the V gene TRBV7-2; D ambiguous. In germline, CDR1 is SGHTA, CDR2 FQGNSA. The CDR3 covers 15 residues. V was trimmed by 2 bases and J by 5 bases, leaving 13 bases between them.

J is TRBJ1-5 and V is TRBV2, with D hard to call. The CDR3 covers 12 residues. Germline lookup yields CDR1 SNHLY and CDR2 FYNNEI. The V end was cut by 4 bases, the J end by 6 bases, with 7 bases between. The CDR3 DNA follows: TGTGCCAGCAGTGGGCCCGGTCAGCCCCAGCATTTT. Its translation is CASSGPGQPQHF.

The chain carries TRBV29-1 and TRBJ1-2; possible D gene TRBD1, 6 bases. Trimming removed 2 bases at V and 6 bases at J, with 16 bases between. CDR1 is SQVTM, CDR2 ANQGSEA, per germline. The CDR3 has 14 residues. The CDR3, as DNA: TGCAGCGTTGAAACAGGGCAATTGTTTGATGGCTACACCTTC. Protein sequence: CSVETGQLFDGYTF.

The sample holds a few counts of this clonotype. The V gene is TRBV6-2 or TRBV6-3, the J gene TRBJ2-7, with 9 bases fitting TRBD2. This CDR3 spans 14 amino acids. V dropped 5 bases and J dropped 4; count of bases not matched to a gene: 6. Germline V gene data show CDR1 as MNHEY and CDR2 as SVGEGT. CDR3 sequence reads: CASSSGGHLYEQYF. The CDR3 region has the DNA TGTGCCAGCAGTAGCGGGGGGCACCTTTACGAGCAGTACTTC.

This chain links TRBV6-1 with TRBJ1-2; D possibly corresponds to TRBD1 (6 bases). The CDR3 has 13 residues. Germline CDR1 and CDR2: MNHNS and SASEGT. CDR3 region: CARKGDYGYGYTF. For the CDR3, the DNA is TGTGCGCGCAAGGGGGATTACGGCTATGGCTACACCTTC.